The next 8 T cell receptor beta chains were all read from a single sample in a study of T cells after yellow fever vaccination. TCRdb independently ran MiXCR on the 5' RACE reads; one entry per CDR3 protein. This table has 90,000 to 130,000 distinct CDR3 sequences, approximately 8.4% appearing once. Here the sequenced sample was CD8+ T cells sorted from PBMCs, taken 45 days after the yellow fever booster vaccination. The source of these receptors is a man aged 25-45 years who received the YFV17D yellow fever vaccine.

This clonotype was seen ten or more times. The genes are TRBV5-1 and TRBJ2-1, with 11 bases lining up with TRBD2. After removal of 4 bases from V and 9 bases from J, the junction contained 3 bases not matched to a gene. The CDR3 runs 13 residues. The germline V gene encodes CDR1 SGHRS and CDR2 YFSETQ. The CDR3 reads CASSATSGIEQFF. The CDR3 coding sequence is TGCGCCAGCAGCGCGACTAGCGGGATTGAGCAGTTCTTC.

This clonotype was counted many times. This chain links TRBV6-2 or TRBV6-3 with TRBJ2-7, with a possible D match to TRBD1 (5 bases). This CDR3 is built from 14 residues. Trimming pared 2 bases from V and 4 bases from J, leaving 12 bases between. Germline CDR1 reads MNHEY; CDR2 reads SVGEGT. The CDR3 loop reads CASSYVDNKYEQYF. The CDR3 nucleotides are TGTGCCAGCAGTTACGTGGACAATAAATACGAGCAGTACTTC.

This clonotype was detected many times. The V and J genes are TRBV4-1 and TRBJ2-1; D is unclear. The CDR3 runs 15 residues. Per the germline V gene, CDR1 is MGHRA and CDR2 is YSYEKL. V was pared by 0 bases and J by 3 bases, with 9 bases between. CDR3 nucleotides: TGCGCCAGCAGCCAAGATCGTCGGATCTACAATGAGCAGTTCTTC. This encodes CASSQDRRIYNEQFF.

This clonotype was seen a few times. V and J are TRBV20-1 and TRBJ2-3, with TRBD1 matching 11 bases. V shed 5 bases and J 2 bases; nucleotides not matched to a gene: 6. This CDR3 contains 15 residues. Germline CDR1 DFQATT, CDR2 SNEGSKA (reference sequence). The CDR3 bases are TGCAGTGCTCCCGGGACAGGGGGTATCACAGATACGCAGTATTTT. Its translation: CSAPGTGGITDTQYF.

There are many counts of this clonotype. This sequence joins TRBV4-3 and TRBJ2-7, with D possibly matching TRBD2 (6 bases). The CDR3 has 15 residues. Trimming stripped 1 base from V and 4 bases from J, with 14 bases between. Germline CDR1 and CDR2: LGHNA and YSLEER. The CDR3 is CASSQGERGGYEQYF. CDR3 nucleotides: TGCGCCAGCAGCCAAGGAGAACGGGGAGGATACGAGCAGTACTTC.

This clonotype came up many times. The CDR3 spells CASSPTGGSRGNEQFF. Written as DNA, the CDR3 is TGTGCCAGCAGCCCAACCGGCGGGAGTAGGGGCAATGAGCAGTTCTTC. The rearrangement links TRBV6-2 or TRBV6-3 to TRBJ2-1; TRBD2 matches at 7 bases. Trimming removed 6 bases from V and 6 bases from J; junction bases left unmatched: 14. The CDR3 covers 16 residues. The germline V gene has CDR1 MNHEY and CDR2 SVGEGT.

This clonotype has a count of ten or more. J is TRBJ2-3 and V is TRBV7-3; D is possibly TRBD2 (5 bases). Germline lookup yields CDR1 SGHTA and CDR2 FQGTGA. Trimming took off 3 bases at V and 2 bases at J, with 9 bases between the two ends. The CDR3 is 14 residues long. The CDR3 DNA follows: TGTGCCAGCAGCTTCGGGGATACCACAGATACGCAGTATTTT. Protein product: CASSFGDTTDTQYF.

The gene calls are TRBV12-5 and TRBJ1-1; D is undetermined. Germline CDR1 is LGHNT and CDR2 is FRNRAP. V shed 0 bases and J shed 8 bases, with 10 bases lying between them. The CDR3 totals 13 residues. CDR3 loop: CASGLVDKSEAFF. DNA of the CDR3: TGTGCTAGTGGTTTGGTAGACAAGTCAGAAGCTTTCTTT.